The present T cell receptor (beta chain) was sequenced within a study of blood T cell repertoires in COVID-19. Study summary: The United States, Italy and Spain were the sources of the acute and convalescent COVID-19 samples. Sample material is recorded as cDNA or gDNA derived from T cells, B-cell-depleted T cells, or PBMCs.

The CDR3 has 15 residues. Germline V lookup: CDR1 SSHAT, CDR2 FNYEAQ (reference sequence). About this clone itself: An end of the junction does not agree with germline; a read error may underlie this.

Authors' methods: Amplification with reference gene primers provided the estimates of nucleated cell counts. Clones were sequenced by immunoSEQ multiplex PCR, and TCRdb holds only the in-frame ones, with some missing. The DNA gave D and trimming, while V, J and clone size come from that table. The sample includes about 50,000 clones, more than 70% of them seen just once. V usage is TRBV7-7 and J usage is TRBJ2-1; 14 bases match TRBD2. What was sequenced was peripheral blood. This receptor was taken from an older woman with acute or convalescent COVID-19. The CDR3 DNA sequence: TGTGCTAGCAGCCAGGGACTAGCGGGGGACAATGAGCAGTTCTTC. Its translation is CASSQGLAGDNEQFF. The full variable domain, with the rest looked up from reference TRBV7-7 and TRBJ2-1, is GAGVSQSPRYKVTKRGQDVTLRCDPISSHATLYWYQQALGQGPEFLTYFNYEAQPDKSGLPSDRFSAERPEGSISTLTIQRTEQRDSAMYRCASSQGLAGDNEQFFGPGTRLTVL.